A single sample gave rise to the 6 T cell receptor beta chains below, sequenced in a study of blood T cell repertoires in COVID-19. Assay: immunoSEQ multiplex PCR; the TCRdb copy retains only in-frame clones and omits some. The sample lists about 48,000 clones; 85% to 90% were seen once. The sample taken for sequencing was peripheral blood. These TCRs come from a woman of 80 years or more with COVID-19, enrolled during active disease.

CDR3 in amino acids: CASSYSDTGKNTEAFF. The CDR3 nucleotides are TGTGCCAGCAGTTACTCGGATACAGGGAAGAACACTGAAGCTTTCTTT. The chain recombines TRBV6-5 with TRBJ1-1, with D perhaps TRBD1 (6 bases). V was shortened by 0 bases and J by 1 base, with 12 bases between the two germline ends. There are 16 residues in the CDR3. CDR1 MNHEY and CDR2 SVGAGI come from the germline V gene.

The chain carries TRBV10-3 and TRBJ2-7, with 10 bases fitting TRBD1. Germline assignment: CDR1 ENHRY and CDR2 SYGVKD. After removal of 2 bases from V and 0 bases from J, the junction contained 4 bases not matched to a gene. This CDR3 has 16 residues. For the CDR3, the DNA is TGTGCCATCAGTGAGCCGGGACAGGGGTACTCCTACGAGCAGTACTTC. Its translation is CAISEPGQGYSYEQYF.

CDR3 residues: CASSSDGQFLRRQETQYF. The CDR3 DNA reads as TGTGCCAGCAGTTCCGACGGACAGTTTCTAAGGCGTCAAGAGACCCAGTACTTC. The chain couples TRBV27 to TRBJ2-5, with a tentative D call TRBD1 (6 bases). This CDR3 contains 18 residues. V lost 4 bases to trimming and J lost 2 bases, with 23 bases between them. The germline gives CDR1 MNHEY, CDR2 SMNVEV (reference sequence).

The gene calls are TRBV19 and TRBJ1-2; 7 bases line up with TRBD1. Germline loops: CDR1 LNHDA, CDR2 SQIVND (reference sequence). The CDR3 runs 14 residues. Trimming cost V 10 bases and J 0 bases; bases outside gene matches: 8. The CDR3 loop reads CATSRQGANYGYTF. DNA for the CDR3: TGTGCCACCTCAAGACAGGGAGCTAACTATGGCTACACCTTC.

This clone has a single count. The chain links TRBV2 to TRBJ1-2, with TRBD1 matching over 7 bases. The CDR3 runs to 14 residues. With 5 bases clipped from V and 5 bases from J, the junction kept 8 bases outside the gene matches. Germline CDR1 and CDR2: SNHLY and FYNNEI. CDR3 DNA: TGTGCCAGCAGTACACTACAGGGGTCGTATGGCTACACCTTC. Translating it yields CASSTLQGSYGYTF.

The J gene is TRBJ2-1, the V gene TRBV11-3; TRBD2 is a possible D gene (7 bases). This CDR3 contains 15 residues. V was trimmed by 5 bases and J by 5 bases, leaving 16 bases between them. Germline loops: CDR1 SGHNT, CDR2 YENEEA. CDR3 nucleotide sequence: TGTGCCAGCAGCAGGGGGGGGGATCTGGACAATGAGCAGTTCTTC. This gives the protein CASSRGGDLDNEQFF.